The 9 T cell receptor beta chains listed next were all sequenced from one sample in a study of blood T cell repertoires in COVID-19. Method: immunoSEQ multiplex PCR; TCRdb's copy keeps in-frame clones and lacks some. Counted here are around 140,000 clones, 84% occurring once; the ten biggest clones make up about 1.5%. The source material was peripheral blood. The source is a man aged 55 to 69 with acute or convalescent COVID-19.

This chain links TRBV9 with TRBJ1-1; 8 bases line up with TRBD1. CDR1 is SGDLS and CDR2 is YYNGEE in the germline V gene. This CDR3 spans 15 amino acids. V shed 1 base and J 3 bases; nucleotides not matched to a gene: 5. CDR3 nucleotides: TGTGCCAGCAGCGTATCGGGCAGGGGGCACACTGAAGCTTTCTTT. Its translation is CASSVSGRGHTEAFF.

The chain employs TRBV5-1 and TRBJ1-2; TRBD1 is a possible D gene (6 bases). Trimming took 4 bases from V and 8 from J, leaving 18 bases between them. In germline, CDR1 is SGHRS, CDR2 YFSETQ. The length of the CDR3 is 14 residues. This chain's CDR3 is CASSPRQDPPGYTF. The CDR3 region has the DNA TGCGCCAGCAGCCCCCGACAGGACCCACCAGGCTACACCTTC.

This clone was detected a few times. The CDR3 region is CASRQGATTNEKLFF. CDR3 nucleotide sequence: TGCGCCAGCAGACAGGGGGCGACAACTAATGAAAAACTGTTTTTT. This chain uses TRBV5-1 with TRBJ1-4; 9 positions match TRBD1. Germline trimming cut 5 bases from V and 0 bases from J; bases unmatched to any gene: 2. Germline CDR1 SGHRS, CDR2 YFSETQ. The CDR3 is 15 residues long.

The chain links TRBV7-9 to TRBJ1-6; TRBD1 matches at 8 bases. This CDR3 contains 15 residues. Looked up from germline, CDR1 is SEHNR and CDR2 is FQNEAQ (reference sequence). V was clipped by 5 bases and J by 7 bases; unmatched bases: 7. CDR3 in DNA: TGTGCCAGCAGCCAACCACAGGGGGGAAATTCACCCCTCCACTTT. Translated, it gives CASSQPQGGNSPLHF.

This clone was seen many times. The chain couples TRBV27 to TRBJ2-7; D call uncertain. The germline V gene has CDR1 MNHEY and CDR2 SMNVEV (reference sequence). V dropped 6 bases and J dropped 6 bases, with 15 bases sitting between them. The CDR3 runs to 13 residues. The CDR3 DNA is TGTGCCAGCAGCTACGGGTATGGCCTCGAGCAGTACTTC. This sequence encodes CASSYGYGLEQYF.

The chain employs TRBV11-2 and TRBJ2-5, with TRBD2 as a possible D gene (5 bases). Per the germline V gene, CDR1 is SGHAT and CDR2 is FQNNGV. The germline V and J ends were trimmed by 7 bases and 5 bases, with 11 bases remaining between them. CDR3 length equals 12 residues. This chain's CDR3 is CASTGVGETQYF. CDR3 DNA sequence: TGTGCCAGCACCGGGGTAGGGGAGACCCAGTACTTC.

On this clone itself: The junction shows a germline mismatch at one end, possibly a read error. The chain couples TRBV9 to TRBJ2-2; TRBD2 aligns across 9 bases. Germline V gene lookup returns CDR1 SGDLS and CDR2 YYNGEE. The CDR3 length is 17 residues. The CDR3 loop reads CARSVEGGGASTGELFF. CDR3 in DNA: TGTGCCCGCAGCGTAGAGGGCGGGGGGGCCTCTACCGGGGAGCTGTTTTTT. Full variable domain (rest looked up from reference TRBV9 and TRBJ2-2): DSGVTQTPKHLITATGQRVTLRCSPRSGDLSVYWYQQSLDQGLQFLIQYYNGEERAKGNILERFSAQQFPDLHSELNLSSLELGDSALYFCARSVEGGGASTGELFFGEGSRLTVL.

CDR3 coding DNA: TGTGCCAGCAGCTTAGAGGGAACAGGTTTCGTGAATGAGCAGTTCTTC. It yields the protein CASSLEGTGFVNEQFF. J is TRBJ2-1 and V is TRBV11-3; D perhaps matches TRBD1 (5 bases). The length of the CDR3 is 16 residues. V lost 0 bases and J 7 bases, leaving 16 bases between the germline ends. Per the germline V gene, CDR1 is SGHNT and CDR2 is YENEEA.

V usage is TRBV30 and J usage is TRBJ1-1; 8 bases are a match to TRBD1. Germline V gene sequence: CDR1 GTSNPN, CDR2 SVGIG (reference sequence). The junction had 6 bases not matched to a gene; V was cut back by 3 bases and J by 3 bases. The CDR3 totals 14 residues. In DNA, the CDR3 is TGTGCCTGGAGGCACCGGACAGGGTACACTGAAGCTTTCTTT. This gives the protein CAWRHRTGYTEAFF.